The T cell receptor (beta chain) under discussion was sequenced for a study of blood T cell repertoires in COVID-19. Study background: Donors in the United States, Italy and Spain gave samples during acute or convalescent COVID-19. T cells, B-cell-depleted T cells, or PBMCs provided the cDNA or gDNA that served as material.

V lost 1 base, J lost 9 bases, and 16 bases lay in between. This CDR3 comprises 16 residues. CDR1 is SGHAT and CDR2 is FQNNGV in the germline V gene. Study processing details: Nucleated cell number was recorded as an estimate derived from reference gene primer amplification. Sequenced by immunoSEQ multiplex PCR; TCRdb stores in-frame clones only, minus some. The DNA was the basis for D and trimming; V, J and clone size are from that table. The sample includes 150,000 to 200,000 clones, roughly 87% of them seen just once. The rearrangement links TRBV11-2 to TRBJ1-6; D is possibly TRBD1 (5 bases). This receptor was identified in a woman aged 60 to 75 who had recovered from COVID-19. Sequenced: peripheral blood. In nucleotides, the CDR3 is TGTGCCAGCAGCTTAGTTGGGGGGGATTGGGGTTCACCCCTCCACTTT. Amino acid sequence: CASSLVGGDWGSPLHF. The variable domain in full, completed from reference TRBV11-2 and TRBJ1-6, reads EAGVAQSPRYKIIEKRQSVAFWCNPISGHATLYWYQQILGQGPKLLIQFQNNGVVDDSQLPKDRFSAERLKGVDSTLKIQPAKLEDSAVYLCASSLVGGDWGSPLHFGNGTRLTVT.